These 22 T cell receptor beta chains were sequenced from one sample in a study of shared T cell receptors in the human thymus. TCRdb's table, derived via immunoSEQ multiplex PCR, lists solely in-frame clones and lacks some. The sample lists about 380,000 clones; approximately 95% were seen once. Sequenced sample: thymocytes. These receptors all come from a human donor.

The genes are TRBV19 and TRBJ2-7, with 8 bases aligning to TRBD2. V lost 3 bases to trimming and J lost 8 bases; unmatched junction nucleotides: 9. Germline V CDR1 and CDR2: LNHDA, SQIVND (reference sequence). The CDR3 length is 14 residues. The CDR3 spells CASSMLSLADKQYF. CDR3 DNA sequence: TGTGCCAGTAGTATGTTATCACTAGCGGACAAGCAGTACTTC.

J is TRBJ1-4 and V is TRBV2; no clear D gene. Per germline, CDR1 SNHLY and CDR2 FYNNEI. The V end was cut by 7 bases, the J end by 4 bases, with 16 bases between. The CDR3 runs to 15 residues. In nucleotides, the CDR3 is TGTGCCAGCAAATCACAGCGTTACCTTAATGAAAAACTGTTTTTT. Its translation: CASKSQRYLNEKLFF.

The chain carries TRBV4-2 and TRBJ2-2, with unresolved D. Deletions cut 0 bases from V and 5 bases from J, with 1 base between. This CDR3 contains 12 residues. In germline, CDR1 is LGHNA, CDR2 YNFKEQ. The CDR3 DNA sequence: TGTGCCAGCAGCCAAGAAACCGGGGAGCTGTTTTTT. This translates into CASSQETGELFF.

The V and J genes are TRBV27 and TRBJ2-5; D possibly uses TRBD1 or TRBD2 (5 bases each). CDR3 length: 16 residues. Trimming cost V 2 bases and J 4 bases, with 17 bases left between them. Per germline, CDR1 MNHEY and CDR2 SMNVEV (reference sequence). This CDR3 reads CASSLVGTGAPETQYF. CDR3 sequence (DNA): TGTGCCAGCAGTTTAGTGGGGACCGGGGCCCCAGAGACCCAGTACTTC.

The J gene is TRBJ2-2, the V gene TRBV6-5; 8 positions agree with TRBD1. Germline V CDR1 and CDR2: MNHEY, SVGAGI. J was trimmed by 6 bases and V by 4 bases; bases with no gene match: 10. This CDR3 region has 16 residues. The CDR3 DNA reads TGTGCCAGCAGTTCCTGGGGGGACAGGTTGGCCGGGGAGCTGTTTTTT. It yields the protein CASSSWGDRLAGELFF.

This clone was seen only once. V usage is TRBV6-5 and J usage is TRBJ2-3; no reliable D call. This CDR3 comprises 14 residues. Deletions cut 0 bases from V and 6 bases from J, with 10 bases between. The V gene's germline CDR1 is MNHEY and CDR2 SVGAGI. In nucleotides, the CDR3 is TGTGCCAGCAGTTACTCATTCATGGTCGATACGCAGTATTTT. Residues: CASSYSFMVDTQYF.

The V and J genes are TRBV13 and TRBJ2-7; D ambiguous. The CDR3 is 11 amino acids. With 5 bases removed from V and 3 bases from J, the gap between germline ends came to 5 bases. Germline V gene lookup returns CDR1 PRHDT and CDR2 FYEKMQ (reference sequence). The CDR3 loop reads CASSADYEQYF. In DNA form, the CDR3 reads TGTGCCAGCAGCGCGGACTACGAGCAGTACTTC.

A few counts support this clone. This CDR3 is CASSYSTNQPQHF. The DNA for the CDR3 is TGTGCCAGCAGTTACTCTACCAATCAGCCCCAGCATTTT. This chain links TRBV6-5 with TRBJ1-5, with D unresolved. The germline gives CDR1 MNHEY, CDR2 SVGAGI. The CDR3 has 13 residues. V dropped 0 bases and J dropped 3 bases, with 3 bases sitting between them.

The rearrangement joins TRBV21-1 to TRBJ2-2; the table's D call, TRBD2, was not checked against the DNA. TRBV21-1 is given as a pseudogene. There are 16 residues in the CDR3. The CDR3 protein is CASSKELMGEAGELFF. DNA of the CDR3: TGTGCCAGCAGCAAAGAACTAATGGGGGAGGCCGGGGAGCTGTTTTTT.

J is TRBJ2-3 and V is TRBV27; TRBD1 is a possible D gene (6 bases). The germline V gene encodes CDR1 MNHEY and CDR2 SMNVEV (reference sequence). This CDR3 region has 16 residues. V was pared by 4 bases and J by 0 bases, with 14 bases between. CDR3: CASSSQGPPSTDTQYF. The CDR3 DNA reads as TGTGCCAGCAGTTCGCAGGGGCCACCTAGCACAGATACGCAGTATTTT.

The J gene is TRBJ2-7, the V gene TRBV27; TRBD1 agrees at 7 bases. Trimming removed 5 bases from V and 5 bases from J; junction bases left unmatched: 0. Germline assignment: CDR1 MNHEY and CDR2 SMNVEV (reference sequence). This CDR3 is 11 amino acids long. In nucleotides, the CDR3 is TGTGCCAGCAGTACAGGGGACGAGCAGTACTTC. It specifies CASSTGDEQYF.

A note on this clone: Sequence at one end of the junction differs from germline and may be a read error. The chain is built from TRBV10-3 and TRBJ2-3, with 10 bases identical to TRBD2. The V gene's germline CDR1 is ENHRY and CDR2 SYGVKD. The CDR3 has 17 residues. CDR3 region: CAISESGSGRMADTQYF. For the CDR3, the DNA is TGTGCCATTAGTGAGTCTGGTAGCGGGAGGATGGCAGATACGCAGTATTTT.

The rearrangement uses TRBV19 and TRBJ2-5, with unresolved D. Germline CDR1 reads LNHDA; CDR2 reads SQIVND (reference sequence). CDR3 size: 14 residues. V lost 5 bases, J lost 5 bases, and 15 bases lay in between. DNA of the CDR3: TGTGCCAGTAGTGTTGACGGAGCCTCGGAGACCCAGTACTTC. Its protein product is CASSVDGASETQYF.

This chain links TRBV28 with TRBJ2-1; maybe TRBD1 (6 bases). V lost 5 bases, J lost 5 bases, and 22 bases lay in between. The CDR3 is 17 residues long. The germline V gene encodes CDR1 MDHEN and CDR2 SYDVKM. The CDR3 DNA is TGTGCCAGCAGTCCCTCGGGCAGGGGCGAAAGAAACAATGAGCAGTTCTTC. It translates to CASSPSGRGERNNEQFF. Full variable domain (outside the CDR3, taken from reference TRBV28 and TRBJ2-1): DVKVTQSSRYLVKRTGEKVFLECVQDMDHENMFWYRQDPGLGLRLIYFSYDVKMKEKGDIPEGYSVSREKKERFSLILESASTNQTSMYLCASSPSGRGERNNEQFFGPGTRLTVL.

The gene calls are TRBV15 and TRBJ2-3; D not resolved. This CDR3 has 13 residues. Between the trimmed V and J ends, which lost 8 bases and 4 bases, there was a span of 13 bases. Germline values: CDR1 LNHNV, CDR2 YYDKDF (reference sequence). The chain's CDR3 is CATSPPSADTQYF. CDR3 DNA: TGTGCCACCTCCCCACCCTCGGCAGATACGCAGTATTTT. The full variable domain, rest sourced from reference TRBV15 and TRBJ2-3, is DAMVIQNPRYQVTQFGKPVTLSCSQTLNHNVMYWYQQKSSQAPKLLFHYYDKDFNNEADTPDNFQSRRPNTSFCFLDIRSPGLGDTAMYLCATSPPSADTQYFGPGTRLTVL.

V usage is TRBV28 and J usage is TRBJ2-3; 9 bases map to TRBD2. V shed 7 bases and J 0 bases; nucleotides not matched to a gene: 29. CDR3 length: 23 residues. CDR1 is MDHEN and CDR2 is SYDVKM in the germline V gene. This CDR3 is CASKRVGHTIAGERVRSTDTQYF. The CDR3 DNA follows: TGTGCCAGCAAACGGGTTGGACACACCATAGCGGGAGAACGGGTTAGGAGCACAGATACGCAGTATTTT. The complete variable domain, with remaining parts taken from reference TRBV28 and TRBJ2-3, reads DVKVTQSSRYLVKRTGEKVFLECVQDMDHENMFWYRQDPGLGLRLIYFSYDVKMKEKGDIPEGYSVSREKKERFSLILESASTNQTSMYLCASKRVGHTIAGERVRSTDTQYFGPGTRLTVL.

The gene calls are TRBV6-9 and TRBJ2-7; tentative D call: TRBD2 (6 bases). The CDR3 has 15 amino acids. The germline V gene has CDR1 MNHGY and CDR2 SVAAGI. Between the trimmed V and J ends, which lost 5 bases and 2 bases, there was a span of 16 bases. CDR3 loop: CASSDTRRGPYEQYF. The CDR3 DNA reads as TGTGCCAGCAGTGACACCAGGAGGGGACCCTACGAGCAGTACTTC.

The V and J genes are TRBV4-1 and TRBJ2-2, with 9 nucleotides matching TRBD1. This CDR3 is 14 amino acids long. V was clipped by 7 bases and J by 5 bases; unmatched bases: 5. Germline V gene lookup returns CDR1 MGHRA and CDR2 YSYEKL. CDR3 nucleotides: TGCGCCAGCAAAACCGGGACAGGGACCGGGGAGCTGTTTTTT. As protein: CASKTGTGTGELFF.

This clone was recorded once. The chain recombines TRBV15 with TRBJ2-7; 8 bases agree with TRBD1. Germline assignment: CDR1 LNHNV and CDR2 YYDKDF (reference sequence). Trimming took 0 bases from V and 5 from J; bases not matched to a gene: 6. The CDR3 loop spans 15 amino acids. The CDR3 loop is CATSRDWTGSHEQYF. The CDR3 coding sequence is TGTGCCACCAGCAGAGATTGGACAGGGTCCCACGAGCAGTACTTC. Using reference TRBV15 and TRBJ2-7 for the parts outside the CDR3, the full variable domain is DAMVIQNPRYQVTQFGKPVTLSCSQTLNHNVMYWYQQKSSQAPKLLFHYYDKDFNNEADTPDNFQSRRPNTSFCFLDIRSPGLGDTAMYLCATSRDWTGSHEQYFGPGTRLTVT.

The chain is built from TRBV4-2 and TRBJ2-1; 7 bases are shared with TRBD2. CDR3 size: 16 residues. In germline, CDR1 is LGHNA, CDR2 YNFKEQ. V dropped 3 bases and J dropped 0; count of bases not matched to a gene: 5. Written as DNA, the CDR3 is TGTGCCAGCAGCCAGGAGCGGACTAGCTCCTACAATGAGCAGTTCTTC. Its protein is CASSQERTSSYNEQFF.

This chain uses TRBV28 with TRBJ2-1; D not resolved. Germline V gene sequence: CDR1 MDHEN, CDR2 SYDVKM. V lost 1 base to trimming and J lost 3 bases, with 13 bases between them. The length of the CDR3 is 16 residues. CDR3 DNA sequence: TGTGCCAGCAGTTTATATCCGCGGTCCGTCTACAATGAGCAGTTCTTC. Protein sequence: CASSLYPRSVYNEQFF.

In its sample, this clone was seen once. The chain carries TRBV15 and TRBJ2-7, with 7 bases fitting TRBD2. Germline CDR1 and CDR2: LNHNV and YYDKDF (reference sequence). The CDR3 loop spans 16 amino acids. The trim removed 1 base at V and 2 bases at J, leaving 8 bases unmatched. CDR3 protein: CATSRGRRDYTYEQYF. DNA of the CDR3: TGTGCCACCAGCAGAGGGAGGAGGGACTACACCTACGAGCAGTACTTC.